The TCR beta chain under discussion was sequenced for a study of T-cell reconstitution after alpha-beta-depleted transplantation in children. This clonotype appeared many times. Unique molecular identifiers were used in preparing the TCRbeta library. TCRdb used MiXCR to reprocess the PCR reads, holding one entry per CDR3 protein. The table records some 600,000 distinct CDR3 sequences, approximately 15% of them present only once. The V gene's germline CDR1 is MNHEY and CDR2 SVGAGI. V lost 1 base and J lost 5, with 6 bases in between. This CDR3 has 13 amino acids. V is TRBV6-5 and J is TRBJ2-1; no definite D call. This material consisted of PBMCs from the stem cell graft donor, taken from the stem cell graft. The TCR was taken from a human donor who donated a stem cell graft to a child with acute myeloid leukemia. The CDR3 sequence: CASSYFSNNEQFF. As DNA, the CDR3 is TGTGCCAGCAGTTACTTCAGCAACAATGAGCAGTTCTTC.